This T cell receptor beta chain is drawn from a study of T cells after yellow fever vaccination. As for the study in general: Preparing low-cell-number fractions relied on SMART-Seq v4 Ultra Low Input.

Study-level points and caveats: The study re-detected most primary-vaccination clones after the booster (nearly 97% CD4, roughly 88% CD8). Although most clonotypes did not, a small share appeared in both CD4 and CD8 compartments.

Conversion of TCR transcripts into cDNA relied on 5'RACE template switching, which added a universal primer site and UMIs. A single record per CDR3 protein comes from TCRdb applying MiXCR to the 5' RACE reads. This sample has some 350,000 distinct CDR3 sequences, with 7.5% to 9% found just once. Germline CDR1 and CDR2: DFQATT and SNEGSKA (reference sequence). V lost 2 bases, J lost 1 base, and 21 bases lay in between. The CDR3 covers 18 residues. This clonotype came up a few times. Its target is not known. The specimen comprised PBMCs, sampled on the day of the first yellow fever vaccination. The sequence was collected from a man aged 18 to 35 who received the YFV17D yellow fever vaccine. The rearrangement links TRBV20-1 to TRBJ1-5; D call uncertain. Here the CDR3 reads CSARSQSTYHRSNQPQHF. The CDR3 DNA reads TGCAGTGCTAGAAGTCAGTCTACCTACCATCGAAGCAATCAGCCCCAGCATTTT.